The clone carrying this T cell receptor beta chain was found a few times. The target antigen is unknown. This sample is drawn from a study of blood T cells in healthy people across ages. Study results and caveats: Unknown donor CMV status possibly confounded expanded clonotype changes.

The CDR3 totals 18 residues. Per germline, CDR1 SGDLS and CDR2 YYNGEE. V was trimmed by 0 bases and J by 11 bases, leaving 29 bases between them. It was with a sample-barcoded 5' primer and a J-beta primer mix that a second PCR of about 6 to 12 cycles was run. TCRdb reprocessed the 5' RACE reads with MiXCR, giving one entry per CDR3 protein. The sample shows hundreds of thousands of distinct CDR3 sequences, around 32% of them seen only once. Ranging in age from roughly 6 to 95, the donors were healthy Caucasian individuals from Russia. Each donor gave 9.5 to 10 milliliters of peripheral blood. This sequence joins TRBV9 and TRBJ2-5; perhaps TRBD2 as D (7 bases). Source material: blood. This TCR was recovered from a woman aged 80 or older in good health. For the CDR3, the DNA is TGTGCCAGCAGCGTAGCCAGTCTGGGTGGGGGGGCAAAAAATGAGCAGTACTTC. Protein product: CASSVASLGGGAKNEQYF.